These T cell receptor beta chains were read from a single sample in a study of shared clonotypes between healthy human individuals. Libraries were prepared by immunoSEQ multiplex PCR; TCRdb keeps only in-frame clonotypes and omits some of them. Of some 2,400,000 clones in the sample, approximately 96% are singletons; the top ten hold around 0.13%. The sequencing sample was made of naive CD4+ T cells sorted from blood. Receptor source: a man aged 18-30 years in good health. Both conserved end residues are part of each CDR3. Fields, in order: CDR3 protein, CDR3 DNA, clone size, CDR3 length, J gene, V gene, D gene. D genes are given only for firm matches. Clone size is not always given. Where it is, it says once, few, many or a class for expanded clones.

cdr3_aa: CAWSQIRVMNTEAFF; cdr3_nt: TGTGCCTGGAGTCAGATCAGGGTGATGAACACTGAAGCTTTCTTT; clone_size: .; cdr3_length: 15; j_call: TRBJ1-1; v_call: TRBV30; d_call: .
cdr3_aa: CASRAPGQGAKYF; cdr3_nt: TGCGCCAGCAGAGCTCCTGGACAGGGGGCTAAGTACTTC; clone_size: .; cdr3_length: 13; j_call: TRBJ2-7; v_call: TRBV10-2; d_call: TRBD1
cdr3_aa: CASSSRIYRAQETQYF; cdr3_nt: TGTGCCAGCAGCTCGCGAATCTACAGGGCACAAGAGACCCAGTACTTC; clone_size: .; cdr3_length: 16; j_call: TRBJ2-5; v_call: TRBV7-2; d_call: .
cdr3_aa: CASSPRGSGGFKNIQYF; cdr3_nt: TGTGCCAGCAGTCCCCGGGGTAGCGGGGGGTTTAAAAACATTCAGTACTTC; clone_size: .; cdr3_length: 17; j_call: TRBJ2-4; v_call: TRBV28; d_call: TRBD2
cdr3_aa: CASSLTSGANNEQFF; cdr3_nt: TGTGCCAGCAGTCTTACTAGCGGGGCTAACAATGAGCAGTTCTTC; clone_size: .; cdr3_length: 15; j_call: TRBJ2-1; v_call: TRBV9; d_call: TRBD2
cdr3_aa: CAISERGGLAGVGGELFF; cdr3_nt: TGTGCCATCAGTGAGCGGGGCGGGCTAGCGGGAGTTGGCGGGGAGCTGTTTTTT; clone_size: .; cdr3_length: 18; j_call: TRBJ2-2; v_call: TRBV10-3; d_call: TRBD2
cdr3_aa: CASSLQGTRTEAFF; cdr3_nt: TGTGCCAGCAGCTTACAGGGAACGAGGACTGAAGCTTTCTTT; clone_size: .; cdr3_length: 14; j_call: TRBJ1-1; v_call: TRBV28; d_call: .
cdr3_aa: CASSQDWAGFGDTQYF; cdr3_nt: TGCGCCAGCAGCCAAGATTGGGCTGGGTTCGGAGATACGCAGTATTTT; clone_size: .; cdr3_length: 16; j_call: TRBJ2-3; v_call: TRBV4-1; d_call: .
cdr3_aa: CASSPGGRSGETQYF; cdr3_nt: TGTGCCAGCAGCCCAGGAGGGCGGAGCGGAGAGACCCAGTACTTC; clone_size: .; cdr3_length: 15; j_call: TRBJ2-5; v_call: TRBV6-5; d_call: .
cdr3_aa: CASSLTGGTFEQYF; cdr3_nt: TGTGCCAGCAGTTTAACAGGGGGGACCTTCGAGCAGTACTTC; clone_size: .; cdr3_length: 14; j_call: TRBJ2-7; v_call: TRBV28; d_call: TRBD1
cdr3_aa: CSVEGHPGTEAFF; cdr3_nt: TGCAGCGTTGAGGGGCACCCGGGCACTGAAGCTTTCTTT; clone_size: .; cdr3_length: 13; j_call: TRBJ1-1; v_call: TRBV29-1; d_call: .
cdr3_aa: CASSQAPMGRTGRAGYTF; cdr3_nt: TGTGCCAGCAGCCAGGCCCCCATGGGGAGGACAGGGAGGGCGGGCTACACCTTC; clone_size: .; cdr3_length: 18; j_call: TRBJ1-2; v_call: TRBV7-2; d_call: TRBD1
cdr3_aa: CAWIPSGSYNEQFF; cdr3_nt: TGTGCCTGGATCCCTAGCGGCTCCTACAATGAGCAGTTCTTC; clone_size: .; cdr3_length: 14; j_call: TRBJ2-1; v_call: TRBV30; d_call: TRBD2
cdr3_aa: CASSLDEQGAAGANVLTF; cdr3_nt: TGTGCCAGCAGCTTAGATGAACAGGGGGCTGCAGGGGCCAACGTCCTGACTTTC; clone_size: .; cdr3_length: 18; j_call: TRBJ2-6; v_call: TRBV7-2; d_call: TRBD1
cdr3_aa: CASSQWGQKGNQPQHF; cdr3_nt: TGTGCCAGCAGTCAGTGGGGACAAAAAGGGAACCAGCCCCAGCATTTT; clone_size: .; cdr3_length: 16; j_call: TRBJ1-5; v_call: TRBV6-6; d_call: .
cdr3_aa: CASSLTGGGNSPLHF; cdr3_nt: TGTGCCAGCAGTCTCACAGGGGGCGGGAATTCACCCCTCCACTTT; clone_size: .; cdr3_length: 15; j_call: TRBJ1-6; v_call: TRBV27; d_call: TRBD1
cdr3_aa: CASSEFGGPMGTQYF; cdr3_nt: TGTGCCAGCAGTGAATTTGGGGGCCCCATGGGTACGCAGTATTTT; clone_size: .; cdr3_length: 15; j_call: TRBJ2-3; v_call: TRBV25-1; d_call: .
cdr3_aa: CASSQELATGANVLTF; cdr3_nt: TGCGCCAGCAGCCAAGAGTTAGCTACTGGGGCCAACGTCCTGACTTTC; clone_size: once; cdr3_length: 16; j_call: TRBJ2-6; v_call: TRBV4-3; d_call: .
cdr3_aa: CASRLGLYTGELFF; cdr3_nt: TGTGCCAGCAGACTGGGACTATACACCGGGGAGCTGTTTTTT; clone_size: .; cdr3_length: 14; j_call: TRBJ2-2; v_call: TRBV6-5; d_call: TRBD2
cdr3_aa: CASSLLDLPLEQYF; cdr3_nt: TGTGCCAGCAGCTTGCTGGACCTGCCGCTGGAGCAGTACTTC; clone_size: .; cdr3_length: 14; j_call: TRBJ2-7; v_call: TRBV5-4; d_call: .
cdr3_aa: CASSIALSSYNEQFF; cdr3_nt: TGTGCCAGTAGTATAGCGCTTAGCTCCTACAATGAGCAGTTCTTC; clone_size: .; cdr3_length: 15; j_call: TRBJ2-1; v_call: TRBV19; d_call: .
cdr3_aa: CASSILSSGSRHEQYF; cdr3_nt: TGTGCCAGTAGTATCCTATCAAGTGGTTCCCGTCACGAGCAGTACTTC; clone_size: .; cdr3_length: 16; j_call: TRBJ2-7; v_call: TRBV19; d_call: .
cdr3_aa: CASKGQGTTGELFF; cdr3_nt: TGTGCCAGCAAGGGACAGGGGACCACCGGGGAGCTGTTTTTT; clone_size: .; cdr3_length: 14; j_call: TRBJ2-2; v_call: TRBV28; d_call: TRBD1
cdr3_aa: CASSFGQGERGYTF; cdr3_nt: TGTGCCAGCAGCTTTGGACAGGGGGAGAGGGGCTACACCTTC; clone_size: .; cdr3_length: 14; j_call: TRBJ1-2; v_call: TRBV7-2; d_call: TRBD1
cdr3_aa: CASRATGEETQYF; cdr3_nt: TGTGCCAGCAGGGCAACAGGGGAAGAGACCCAGTACTTC; clone_size: .; cdr3_length: 13; j_call: TRBJ2-5; v_call: TRBV28; d_call: TRBD1
cdr3_aa: CASSLDRTNTEAFF; cdr3_nt: TGTGCCAGCAGCTTGGACAGGACGAACACTGAAGCTTTCTTT; clone_size: .; cdr3_length: 14; j_call: TRBJ1-1; v_call: TRBV5-4; d_call: .
cdr3_aa: CASSLATGGDYGYTF; cdr3_nt: TGTGCCAGCAGCTTAGCGACAGGAGGGGACTATGGCTACACCTTC; clone_size: .; cdr3_length: 15; j_call: TRBJ1-2; v_call: TRBV7-8; d_call: .
cdr3_aa: CASSPRRAEKQFF; cdr3_nt: TGTGCCAGCAGCCCCCGTCGAGCGGAGAAGCAGTTCTTC; clone_size: .; cdr3_length: 13; j_call: TRBJ2-1; v_call: TRBV11-2; d_call: .
cdr3_aa: CASSLGSASGGYEQYF; cdr3_nt: TGTGCCAGCAGCTTAGGCTCAGCTAGCGGGGGCTACGAGCAGTACTTC; clone_size: .; cdr3_length: 16; j_call: TRBJ2-7; v_call: TRBV7-2; d_call: TRBD2
cdr3_aa: CASSFGGGTEAFF; cdr3_nt: TGTGCCAGCAGCTTTGGGGGAGGCACTGAAGCTTTCTTT; clone_size: .; cdr3_length: 13; j_call: TRBJ1-1; v_call: TRBV5-6; d_call: .
cdr3_aa: CASTEGPHNEQFF; cdr3_nt: TGTGCCAGCACCGAGGGCCCCCACAATGAGCAGTTCTTC; clone_size: .; cdr3_length: 13; j_call: TRBJ2-1; v_call: TRBV2; d_call: .
cdr3_aa: CASRRQGAVEKLFF; cdr3_nt: TGTGCCAGCAGGAGACAGGGTGCGGTTGAAAAACTGTTTTTT; clone_size: .; cdr3_length: 14; j_call: TRBJ1-4; v_call: TRBV28; d_call: TRBD1
cdr3_aa: CAIRWTDTNYGYTF; cdr3_nt: TGTGCCATCAGGTGGACAGATACTAACTATGGCTACACCTTC; clone_size: .; cdr3_length: 14; j_call: TRBJ1-2; v_call: TRBV10-3; d_call: .
cdr3_aa: CASSQTDNYGYTF; cdr3_nt: TGTGCCAGCTCCCAGACAGACAACTATGGCTACACCTTC; clone_size: .; cdr3_length: 13; j_call: TRBJ1-2; v_call: TRBV18; d_call: .
cdr3_aa: CASRSRQANTDTQYF; cdr3_nt: TGTGCCAGCAGATCTCGACAGGCAAACACAGATACGCAGTATTTT; clone_size: .; cdr3_length: 15; j_call: TRBJ2-3; v_call: TRBV27; d_call: .
cdr3_aa: CASSIDDQPQHF; cdr3_nt: TGTGCCAGCAGTATCGATGATCAGCCCCAGCATTTT; clone_size: .; cdr3_length: 12; j_call: TRBJ1-5; v_call: TRBV7-2; d_call: .
cdr3_aa: CASSPPGREKNIQYF; cdr3_nt: TGTGCCAGCTCACCTCCAGGCAGGGAGAAAAACATTCAGTACTTC; clone_size: .; cdr3_length: 15; j_call: TRBJ2-4; v_call: TRBV18; d_call: .
cdr3_aa: CAWGTGGGTDTQYF; cdr3_nt: TGTGCCTGGGGCACAGGGGGCGGCACAGATACGCAGTATTTT; clone_size: few; cdr3_length: 14; j_call: TRBJ2-3; v_call: TRBV30; d_call: TRBD1
cdr3_aa: CASSEDGLSGYEQYF; cdr3_nt: TGTGCCAGCAGTGAAGACGGACTTTCAGGCTACGAGCAGTACTTC; clone_size: .; cdr3_length: 15; j_call: TRBJ2-7; v_call: TRBV6-1; d_call: .
cdr3_aa: CASSGRVDLTGELFF; cdr3_nt: TGTGCCAGCAGTGGAAGGGTAGACCTCACCGGGGAGCTGTTTTTT; clone_size: .; cdr3_length: 15; j_call: TRBJ2-2; v_call: TRBV2; d_call: .
cdr3_aa: CASSLDRPGASGNTIYF; cdr3_nt: TGTGCCAGCAGCTTAGATCGGCCGGGGGCGAGTGGAAACACCATATATTTT; clone_size: .; cdr3_length: 17; j_call: TRBJ1-3; v_call: TRBV7-2; d_call: .
cdr3_aa: CASSLEAAFNEKLFF; cdr3_nt: TGCGCCAGCAGCTTGGAGGCAGCTTTTAATGAAAAACTGTTTTTT; clone_size: .; cdr3_length: 15; j_call: TRBJ1-4; v_call: TRBV5-1; d_call: .
cdr3_aa: CASSVVGGFEETQYF; cdr3_nt: TGTGCCAGCAGCGTAGTAGGGGGCTTTGAAGAGACCCAGTACTTC; clone_size: .; cdr3_length: 15; j_call: TRBJ2-5; v_call: TRBV9; d_call: TRBD1